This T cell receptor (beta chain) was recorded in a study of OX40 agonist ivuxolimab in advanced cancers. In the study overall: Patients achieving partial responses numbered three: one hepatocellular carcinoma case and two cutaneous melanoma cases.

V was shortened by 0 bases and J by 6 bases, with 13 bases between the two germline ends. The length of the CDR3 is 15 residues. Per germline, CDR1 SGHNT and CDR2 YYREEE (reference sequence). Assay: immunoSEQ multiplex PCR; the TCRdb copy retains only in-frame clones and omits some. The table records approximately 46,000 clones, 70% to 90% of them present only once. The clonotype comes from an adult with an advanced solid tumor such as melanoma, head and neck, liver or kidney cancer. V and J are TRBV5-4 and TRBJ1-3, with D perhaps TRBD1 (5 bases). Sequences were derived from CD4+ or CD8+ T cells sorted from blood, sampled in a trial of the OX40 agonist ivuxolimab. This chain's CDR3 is CASSLDPGLANTIYF. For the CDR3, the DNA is TGTGCCAGCAGCTTGGACCCAGGGTTGGCAAACACCATATATTTT.